This paragraph covers one TCR beta chain sequence. The source of the sample is a study of regulatory T cells in long-lasting Graves disease. As for the study in general: Persistence in Graves' disease denoted antithyroid drug use beyond 5 years alongside positive TSH receptor antibodies.

Time point specified: persistent/refractory GD, antithyroid drugs over 5 years with positive TRAb. The TCR library was made from RNA extracted from PBMCs. Germline V gene sequence: CDR1 MDHEN, CDR2 SYDVKM. The CDR3 length is 11 residues. Deletions cut 6 bases from V and 11 bases from J, with 8 bases between. Researchers made TCR beta libraries by using iRepertoire HTBI primers and running Arm-PCR on CDR3 regions. MiXCR, run by TCRdb on the multiplex PCR reads, gives a single entry per CDR3 protein. The sample records approximately 380,000 distinct CDR3 sequences, less than 25% being singletons. The V gene is TRBV28, the J gene TRBJ1-6; D is undetermined. The TCR originated in a female donor with Graves disease. The source was peripheral blood mononuclear cells (PBMCs), collected when the disease was refractory, from a patient treated with antithyroid drugs. CDR3 protein: CASSDATPLHF. In DNA, the CDR3 is TGTGCCAGCAGCGACGCTACACCCCTCCACTTT.